This T cell receptor (beta chain) appears in the sequencing data of a study of T-cell memory formation after mild COVID-19. The wider study: For the most part, TCR clusters were specific to one donor. General study points: Contracting CD4+ clones sat mainly in CM and EM; CD8+ in EMRA.

The CDR3 contains 16 residues. Germline assignment: CDR1 LGHNA and CDR2 YSLEER. V lost 4 bases, J lost 7 bases, and 17 bases lay in between. This clonotype came up a few times. Its cognate antigen is unknown. After 5'RACE with constant-segment primers, TCR alpha and TCR beta cDNA libraries carrying sample barcodes and UMIs were obtained. TCRdb itself ran the 5' RACE reads through MiXCR, one entry per CDR3 protein. There are 580,000 or so distinct CDR3 sequences in the sample; around 16% occur only once, and roughly 8% lies in the top ten. The gene calls are TRBV4-3 and TRBJ1-6, with D maybe TRBD1 (6 bases). The receptor was isolated from an adult woman who had mild COVID-19 (a few samples of this study predate the infection). Cell type and time point are not known. The sequenced sample was PBMCs or a T cell subset sorted from them (not recorded which). The CDR3 loop reads CASSPQGGQGNSPLHF. The CDR3, as DNA: TGCGCCAGCAGCCCACAAGGAGGCCAGGGGAATTCACCCCTCCACTTT.